A single sample gave rise to the 31 T cell receptor beta chains below, sequenced in a study of T cell changes during pregnancy in multiple sclerosis. Profiled with immunoSEQ multiplex PCR; TCRdb holds only in-frame clones, not every one. Of about 75,000 clones in the sample, approximately 95% were seen once. Sequencing used CD4+ T cells from peripheral blood mononuclear cells, obtained after pregnancy. The receptors come from a female donor with multiple sclerosis, enrolled in a pregnancy study.

In this sample, this clone turned up once. The chain recombines TRBV7-2 with TRBJ2-1; TRBD1 matches 8 bases. The germline V gene encodes CDR1 SGHTA and CDR2 FQGNSA. Losses at the gene ends were 5 bases for V and 6 bases for J; bases not matched to a gene: 9. There are 15 residues in the CDR3. CDR3: CASSPGTGHTNEQFF. The CDR3 bases are TGTGCCAGCAGCCCTGGGACAGGCCATACCAATGAGCAGTTCTTC.

This clone has a single count. The V gene is TRBV6-1, the J gene TRBJ2-7; 12 positions agree with TRBD1. The V and J ends lost 3 bases and 7 bases, in that order; junction bases with no gene match: 7. The CDR3 is 15 amino acids. In germline, CDR1 is MNHNS, CDR2 SASEGT. CDR3: CASSDRDRGRGEQYF. CDR3 nucleotide sequence: TGTGCCAGCAGTGACCGGGACAGGGGGCGAGGGGAGCAGTACTTC.

This chain connects TRBV4-1 to TRBJ2-7, with D possibly TRBD1 on 5 matching bases. V lost 3 bases and J 4 bases, leaving 13 bases between the germline ends. From germline, CDR1 is MGHRA and CDR2 YSYEKL. The CDR3 contains 14 residues. Here the CDR3 reads CASSQVEGAYEQYF. The CDR3 DNA follows: TGCGCCAGCAGCCAGGTTGAAGGGGCTTACGAGCAGTACTTC.

V gene TRBV5-1 combines with J gene TRBJ2-1; possible D gene TRBD2, 5 bases. The germline V and J ends were trimmed by 0 bases and 3 bases, with 13 bases remaining between them. This CDR3 contains 16 residues. Germline V CDR1 and CDR2: SGHRS, YFSETQ. CDR3 amino acids: CASSLVGRVDYNEQFF. CDR3 DNA sequence: TGCGCCAGCAGCTTGGTTGGGCGGGTAGACTACAATGAGCAGTTCTTC.

The chain couples TRBV5-1 to TRBJ1-1; D remains unclear. The CDR3 covers 13 residues. V dropped 7 bases and J dropped 0 bases, with 10 bases sitting between them. In germline, CDR1 is SGHRS, CDR2 YFSETQ. CDR3 sequence: CASALEVNTEAFF. The DNA for the CDR3 is TGCGCCAGCGCCCTCGAGGTGAACACTGAAGCTTTCTTT.

The chain carries TRBV6-1 and TRBJ2-5; 8 bases line up with TRBD2. The J call may be faulty, since TRBJ2-7 better matches the DNA end. The germline gives CDR1 MNHNS, CDR2 SASEGT. The length of the CDR3 is 13 residues. CDR3 loop: CASTPPRGGEQYF. Here the CDR3 DNA reads TGTGCCAGCACGCCCCCCCGGGGGGGCGAGCAGTACTTC.

V usage is TRBV7-2 and J usage is TRBJ2-1; a possible D gene is TRBD1 (5 bases). V was clipped by 7 bases and J by 6 bases, with 16 bases between them. Germline V lookup: CDR1 SGHTA, CDR2 FQGNSA. The CDR3 covers 14 residues. The CDR3 here is CASKQDGGFNEQFF. The CDR3 nucleotides read TGTGCCAGCAAACAGGATGGTGGGTTCAATGAGCAGTTCTTC.

The count of this clone is one. The CDR3 DNA is TGTGCCAGCAGTTTAACCACACCCCCCTCGCCCCAGGAGCAGTACTTC. Protein sequence: CASSLTTPPSPQEQYF. V and J are TRBV27 and TRBJ2-7, with D hard to call. CDR3 size: 16 residues. V lost 2 bases and J lost 7, with 21 bases in between. Germline V gene lookup returns CDR1 MNHEY and CDR2 SMNVEV (reference sequence).

This clone was counted once. This chain links TRBV30 with TRBJ2-7, with D hard to call. The V end was cut by 1 base, the J end by 6 bases, with 4 bases between. This CDR3 contains 10 residues. The V gene's germline CDR1 is GTSNPN and CDR2 SVGIG (reference sequence). The CDR3: CAWSGREQYF. CDR3 coding DNA: TGTGCCTGGAGTGGTCGCGAGCAGTACTTC. Complete variable domain (other parts from reference TRBV30 and TRBJ2-7): SQTIHQWPATLVQPVGSPLSLECTVEGTSNPNLYWYRQAAGRGLQLLFYSVGIGQISSEVPQNLSASRPQDRQFILSSKKLLLSDSGFYLCAWSGREQYFGPGTRLTVT.

The rearrangement uses TRBV6-5 and TRBJ2-5, with D maybe TRBD1 (5 bases). The CDR3 sequence is 14 residues long. Germline loops: CDR1 MNHEY, CDR2 SVGAGI. Trimming shortened V by 8 bases and J by 4 bases, and 17 bases separated the two germline ends. This CDR3 is CASCPAARGETQYF. The CDR3 DNA reads TGTGCCAGCTGTCCCGCGGCTAGGGGAGAGACCCAGTACTTC.

The V and J genes are TRBV28 and TRBJ1-5, with a weak D call TRBD1 (6 bases). Germline loops: CDR1 MDHEN, CDR2 SYDVKM. V was cut by 6 bases and J by 3 bases, with 18 bases left in between. The CDR3 runs 16 residues. CDR3 in amino acids: CASRPTGGQYNQPQHF. In nucleotides, the CDR3 is TGTGCCAGCAGACCGACGGGGGGGCAGTACAATCAGCCCCAGCATTTT.

This chain connects TRBV19 to TRBJ2-5, with D unresolved. Germline CDR1 reads LNHDA; CDR2 reads SQIVND (reference sequence). The CDR3 sequence is 15 residues long. V gave up 3 bases and J gave up 4 bases, with 15 bases separating them. For the CDR3, the DNA is TGTGCCAGTAGTATGAGTAGCTTGGTTCGAGAGACCCAGTACTTC. Protein sequence: CASSMSSLVRETQYF.

The chain is built from TRBV4-2 and TRBJ2-1; 10 bases agree with TRBD2. The V gene end was trimmed by 0 bases and the J gene end by 4 bases; junction bases not matched to a gene: 12. The CDR3 is 19 amino acids. Germline V gives CDR1 LGHNA, CDR2 YNFKEQ. In DNA, the CDR3 is TGTGCCAGCAGCCAAGAAGGGTTGGCTAGCGGGAGTCTGTACAATGAGCAGTTCTTC. This sequence encodes CASSQEGLASGSLYNEQFF.

This sequence joins TRBV9 and TRBJ1-1; 7 bases are a match to TRBD1. Trimming removed 4 bases from V and 1 base from J; junction bases left unmatched: 7. CDR1 is SGDLS and CDR2 is YYNGEE in the germline V gene. The CDR3 covers 15 residues. The CDR3 DNA is TGTGCCAGCAGCACTAGGGACAGAGCGAACACTGAAGCTTTCTTT. It codes for CASSTRDRANTEAFF.

This clone was detected once. The genes are TRBV5-1 and TRBJ2-7, with D uncertain. CDR1 is SGHRS and CDR2 is YFSETQ in the germline V gene. Trimming removed 5 bases from V and 0 bases from J, with 15 bases in between. This CDR3 comprises 15 residues. DNA of the CDR3: TGCGCCAGCAGATCCCGAGTGGGCAGCTCCTACGAGCAGTACTTC. Translation gives CASRSRVGSSYEQYF.

The rearrangement uses TRBV6-5 and TRBJ1-1; D gene uncertain. There are 13 residues in the CDR3. The V end was cut by 7 bases, the J end by 9 bases, with 18 bases between. The germline CDR1 and CDR2 sequences are MNHEY and SVGAGI. The CDR3 sequence is CASTTRELKKAFF. CDR3 DNA: TGTGCCAGCACCACCCGGGAACTGAAGAAAGCTTTCTTT.

This clone was counted between two and nine times. The J gene is TRBJ2-2, the V gene TRBV15; D is perhaps TRBD2 (6 bases). This CDR3 spans 17 amino acids. V lost 0 bases to trimming and J lost 1 base, with 12 bases between them. Germline CDR1 LNHNV, CDR2 YYDKDF (reference sequence). CDR3 in DNA: TGTGCCACCAGCAGAGATGCGATAGCGGTGAACACCGGGGAGCTGTTTTTT. Encoded protein: CATSRDAIAVNTGELFF.

The chain links TRBV7-2 to TRBJ2-1; 11 nucleotides align to TRBD2. The CDR3 sequence is 16 residues long. Trimming took 0 bases from V and 5 from J; bases not matched to a gene: 3. Germline V CDR1 and CDR2: SGHTA, FQGNSA. CDR3 in amino acids: CASSLALAGGNNEQFF. For the CDR3, the DNA is TGTGCCAGCAGCTTAGCTCTAGCGGGAGGAAACAATGAGCAGTTCTTC.

The V gene is TRBV5-1, the J gene TRBJ1-4; D might be TRBD1 (5 bases). The CDR3 contains 12 residues. The germline V and J ends were trimmed by 4 bases and 10 bases, with 11 bases remaining between them. Looked up from germline, CDR1 is SGHRS and CDR2 is YFSETQ. The CDR3 loop is CASSLQGGKLFF. DNA of the CDR3: TGCGCCAGCAGCCTCCAGGGTGGAAAACTGTTTTTT.

The chain recombines TRBV9 with TRBJ1-4; 8 bases align to TRBD1. The CDR3 totals 14 residues. The V gene's germline CDR1 is SGDLS and CDR2 YYNGEE. Trimming removed 0 bases from V and 7 bases from J; junction bases left unmatched: 2. In nucleotides, the CDR3 is TGTGCCAGCAGCGTAGCTGGACAGGGTGAAAAACTGTTTTTT. The encoded protein is CASSVAGQGEKLFF.

The chain is built from TRBV4-2 and TRBJ2-5; D gene ambiguous. Judging by the DNA end, TRBJ2-7 fits better; the J call may be wrong. Per the germline V gene, CDR1 is LGHNA and CDR2 is YNFKEQ. This CDR3 region has 13 residues. The CDR3 reads CASSQDLPFEQYF. CDR3 nucleotide sequence: TGTGCCAGCAGCCAAGATCTGCCCTTCGAGCAGTACTTC.

The chain uses TRBV2 and TRBJ2-2; D not certain. The length of the CDR3 is 15 residues. The ends were cut back, 7 bases at V and 0 bases at J, with 12 bases in the middle. Germline lookup yields CDR1 SNHLY and CDR2 FYNNEI. This CDR3 reads CASTSSTTNTGELFF. The CDR3 DNA is TGTGCCAGCACTTCTTCCACAACGAACACCGGGGAGCTGTTTTTT.

V and J are TRBV19 and TRBJ2-3, with D possibly matching TRBD1 (6 bases). This CDR3 has 16 residues. The germline V and J ends were trimmed by 4 bases and 6 bases, with 20 bases remaining between them. The germline V gene has CDR1 LNHDA and CDR2 SQIVND (reference sequence). CDR3 coding DNA: TGTGCCAGTAGTAGGCAGGGGAGTCAGTCTAGGGATACGCAGTATTTT. Residues: CASSRQGSQSRDTQYF.

This chain links TRBV7-3 with TRBJ2-5; 8 bases line up with TRBD2. Losses at the gene ends were 4 bases for V and 6 bases for J; bases not matched to a gene: 7. The CDR3 totals 14 residues. From germline, CDR1 is SGHTA and CDR2 FQGTGA. CDR3 in DNA: TGTGCCAGCAGCTCAAGCGGGAGAGGGAAGACCCAGTACTTC. Translation gives CASSSSGRGKTQYF.

This chain connects TRBV4-3 to TRBJ2-1; 13 bases agree with TRBD2. CDR3 length: 18 amino acids. V lost 4 bases to trimming and J lost 0 bases; unmatched junction nucleotides: 6. Germline V gene lookup returns CDR1 LGHNA and CDR2 YSLEER. The CDR3 is CASSRGTSGTFSYNEQFF. Written as DNA, the CDR3 is TGCGCCAGCAGCCGAGGGACTAGCGGGACCTTCTCCTACAATGAGCAGTTCTTC.

The chain has TRBV9 and TRBJ2-1, with 8 bases identical to TRBD2. The CDR3 runs 15 residues. CDR1 and CDR2 from the germline V gene are SGDLS and YYNGEE. J lost 7 bases, V lost 3 bases, and 9 bases had no gene match. The CDR3 is CASSADPGLGNEQFF. In DNA form, the CDR3 reads TGTGCCAGCAGCGCTGACCCGGGACTAGGAAATGAGCAGTTCTTC. The whole variable domain, remainder taken from reference TRBV9 and TRBJ2-1, is DSGVTQTPKHLITATGQRVTLRCSPRSGDLSVYWYQQSLDQGLQFLIQYYNGEERAKGNILERFSAQQFPDLHSELNLSSLELGDSALYFCASSADPGLGNEQFFGPGTRLTVL.

This clone was seen only a few times. The gene calls are TRBV4-2 and TRBJ1-5; TRBD1 is a possible D gene (6 bases). V lost 4 bases, J lost 3 bases, and 16 bases lay in between. The CDR3 spans 16 residues. Germline CDR1 reads LGHNA; CDR2 reads YNFKEQ. DNA of the CDR3: TGTGCCAGCAGCCCGGGACACCTACTCCTCAATCAGCCCCAGCATTTT. Translation gives CASSPGHLLLNQPQHF.

The chain has TRBV6-1 and TRBJ2-4; D not certain. This CDR3 is 13 amino acids long. Deletions cut 4 bases from V and 4 bases from J, with 8 bases between. CDR1 MNHNS and CDR2 SASEGT come from the germline V gene. The DNA of the CDR3 is TGTGCCAGCAGTGTGTCTATTAAAAACATTCAGTACTTC. It is translated as CASSVSIKNIQYF.

The gene calls are TRBV7-2 and TRBJ1-2; a weak D match, TRBD1 (5 bases). V gave up 8 bases and J gave up 8 bases, with 21 bases separating them. The CDR3 has 14 residues. Germline lookup yields CDR1 SGHTA and CDR2 FQGNSA. The CDR3 here is CASHPSDSGRGYTF. The CDR3 DNA reads TGTGCCAGCCATCCTAGTGACAGTGGCAGGGGCTACACCTTC.

The rearrangement uses TRBV7-8 and TRBJ2-3; possible D gene TRBD2, 5 bases. The V end lost 5 bases, the J end lost 10 bases, and 19 bases lay between the germline ends. Germline V gene sequence: CDR1 SGHVS, CDR2 FQNEAQ. The CDR3 length is 14 residues. The CDR3 region has the DNA TGTGCCAGCAGCGCGCCCGAGGAGCGGTCGGCGCAGTATTTT. Its protein product is CASSAPEERSAQYF.

This chain connects TRBV9 to TRBJ2-3; D ambiguous. This CDR3 has 13 amino acids. V was cut by 4 bases and J by 0 bases, with 6 bases left in between. The germline V gene has CDR1 SGDLS and CDR2 YYNGEE. Here the CDR3 reads CASSQQSTDTQYF. For the CDR3, the DNA is TGTGCCAGCAGCCAACAGAGCACAGATACGCAGTATTTT.